These 30 T cell receptor beta chains were sequenced from one sample in a study of glioma-infiltrating T cells after dendritic cell vaccination. The table came from immunoSEQ multiplex PCR; TCRdb's copy has only in-frame clones and leaves some out. Of tens of thousands of clones in the sample, approximately 78% were seen once. Sequences were derived from blood, sampled before dendritic cell vaccination. Receptor source: a human donor with glioblastoma.

This chain uses TRBV4-1 with TRBJ1-1; D might be TRBD1 (6 bases). This CDR3 is 19 amino acids long. Germline values: CDR1 MGHRA, CDR2 YSYEKL. Trimming cost V 4 bases and J 1 base, with 25 bases left between them. The CDR3 region is CASSPQDRGERGKNTEAFF. CDR3 coding DNA: TGCGCCAGCAGCCCGCAAGATAGGGGAGAGAGGGGGAAGAACACTGAAGCTTTCTTT.

The chain couples TRBV7-9 to TRBJ2-3; 8 bases line up with TRBD2. The CDR3 covers 16 residues. V shed 5 bases and J 2 bases; nucleotides not matched to a gene: 9. Per germline, CDR1 SEHNR and CDR2 FQNEAQ (reference sequence). The CDR3 protein is CASSQPPGGYTDTQYF. CDR3 bases: TGTGCCAGCAGCCAGCCCCCGGGGGGGTACACAGATACGCAGTATTTT.

The J gene is TRBJ1-1, the V gene TRBV28, with TRBD1 as a possible D gene (6 bases). In germline, CDR1 is MDHEN, CDR2 SYDVKM. V shed 6 bases and J shed 1 base, with 24 bases lying between them. This CDR3 has 18 residues. The CDR3 sequence is CASSPLGGAPGGNTEAFF. The CDR3 DNA reads TGTGCCAGCAGCCCCCTGGGGGGGGCCCCCGGAGGGAACACTGAAGCTTTCTTT.

The chain joins TRBV6-5 to TRBJ2-6; D perhaps matches TRBD2 (6 bases). CDR1 and CDR2 from the germline V gene are MNHEY and SVGAGI. V was shortened by 5 bases and J by 0 bases, with 8 bases between the two germline ends. The CDR3 loop spans 15 amino acids. As DNA, the CDR3 is TGTGCCAGCAGTCTAGCGTTCTCTGGGGCCAACGTCCTGACTTTC. It is translated as CASSLAFSGANVLTF.

This clone was found a few times. The chain carries TRBV6-5 and TRBJ2-2; 7 bases are shared with TRBD2. CDR3 length: 13 amino acids. CDR1 and CDR2 (germline): MNHEY, SVGAGI. V lost 6 bases, J lost 7 bases, and 5 bases stayed unmatched. The CDR3 sequence: CASSLTGGGELFF. CDR3 DNA sequence: TGTGCCAGCAGCCTGACGGGGGGCGGGGAGCTGTTTTTT.

The rearrangement uses TRBV29-1 and TRBJ2-7; 8 bases align to TRBD1. V was pared by 3 bases and J by 5 bases, with 0 bases of the junction left unmatched. The CDR3 has 11 amino acids. CDR1 SQVTM and CDR2 ANQGSEA come from the germline V gene. CDR3 DNA sequence: TGCAGCGTTGACAGGGGGCACGAGCAGTACTTC. Translation gives CSVDRGHEQYF.

The chain is built from TRBV11-2 and TRBJ2-5; TRBD1 is a possible D gene (5 bases). In germline, CDR1 is SGHAT, CDR2 FQNNGV. The CDR3 covers 13 residues. V dropped 3 bases and J dropped 3 bases, with 8 bases sitting between them. CDR3 nucleotide sequence: TGTGCCAGCAGCTTGATCAGGGAAGAGACCCAGTACTTC. This gives the protein CASSLIREETQYF.

This chain joins TRBV14 and TRBJ2-3; unclear D gene. The germline CDR1 and CDR2 sequences are SGHDN and FVKESK. V shed 2 bases and J shed 2 bases, with 11 bases lying between them. The CDR3 loop spans 15 amino acids. The CDR3 DNA reads TGTGCCAGCAGCCAAAATCAGATTTTCACAGATACGCAGTATTTT. Amino acids: CASSQNQIFTDTQYF.

The chain couples TRBV9 to TRBJ2-1, with 9 bases lining up with TRBD2. Germline V gene lookup returns CDR1 SGDLS and CDR2 YYNGEE. J lost 3 bases, V lost 0 bases, and 4 bases had no gene match. The CDR3 sequence is 16 residues long. In nucleotides, the CDR3 is TGTGCCAGCAGCGTAGGCCCAGCGGGGGGCTACAATGAGCAGTTCTTC. This gives the protein CASSVGPAGGYNEQFF. Full variable domain (missing parts from reference TRBV9 and TRBJ2-1): DSGVTQTPKHLITATGQRVTLRCSPRSGDLSVYWYQQSLDQGLQFLIQYYNGEERAKGNILERFSAQQFPDLHSELNLSSLELGDSALYFCASSVGPAGGYNEQFFGPGTRLTVL.

This chain connects TRBV7-2 to TRBJ2-7, with D perhaps TRBD2 (6 bases). The V gene lost 5 bases and the J gene lost 2 bases, with 16 bases spanning the gap. This CDR3 region has 15 residues. Germline V gene lookup returns CDR1 SGHTA and CDR2 FQGNSA. Here the CDR3 reads CASSPLGGWAYEQYF. CDR3 bases: TGTGCCAGCAGCCCCCTGGGGGGTTGGGCCTACGAGCAGTACTTC.

The V and J genes are TRBV5-1 and TRBJ1-2; TRBD1 agrees at 10 bases. V lost 2 bases and J lost 4; bases outside the gene matches: 8. Germline V gives CDR1 SGHRS, CDR2 YFSETQ. The CDR3 covers 16 residues. The CDR3 nucleotides are TGCGCCAGCAGCTTCACGAGGACAGGGGGGACCTATGGCTACACCTTC. Protein: CASSFTRTGGTYGYTF.

V gene TRBV18 combines with J gene TRBJ1-4; the D gene is possibly TRBD1 (6 bases). V was pared by 7 bases and J by 7 bases, with 16 bases between. The CDR3 covers 14 residues. Germline values: CDR1 KGHSH, CDR2 LQKENI. The CDR3 coding sequence is TGTGCCAGCTTCCGGGGGGGCGACGGTGAAAAACTGTTTTTT. This translates into CASFRGGDGEKLFF.

The chain recombines TRBV5-1 with TRBJ1-2; 10 bases agree with TRBD1. The CDR3 runs 14 residues. Per the germline V gene, CDR1 is SGHRS and CDR2 is YFSETQ. J was trimmed by 4 bases and V by 4 bases; bases with no gene match: 4. CDR3 sequence reads: CASSIGQGVYGYTF. CDR3 coding DNA: TGCGCCAGCAGCATCGGACAGGGGGTCTATGGCTACACCTTC. The variable domain in full, with the rest retrieved from reference TRBV5-1 and TRBJ1-2, is KAGVTQTPRYLIKTRGQQVTLSCSPISGHRSVSWYQQTPGQGLQFLFEYFSETQRNKGNFPGRFSGRQFSNSRSEMNVSTLELGDSALYLCASSIGQGVYGYTFGSGTRLTVV.

J is TRBJ2-7 and V is TRBV6-1; D call uncertain. Trimming shortened V by 2 bases and J by 5 bases, and 16 bases separated the two germline ends. CDR1 MNHNS and CDR2 SASEGT come from the germline V gene. The CDR3 spans 15 residues. This CDR3 is CASSEFFLNPHEQYF. The DNA of the CDR3 is TGTGCCAGCAGTGAATTTTTCCTAAACCCCCACGAGCAGTACTTC.

The rearrangement joins TRBV28 to TRBJ1-6; D unresolved. V lost 7 bases and J lost 19, with 20 bases in between. CDR1 and CDR2 from the germline V gene are MDHEN and SYDVKM. The CDR3 is 12 amino acids. In nucleotides, the CDR3 is TGTGCCAGCAACCCTCTACGGGGATATTCACACTTT. It specifies CASNPLRGYSHF.

The chain carries TRBV7-9 and TRBJ2-5; 7 nucleotides line up with TRBD2. The CDR3 totals 16 residues. Germline V CDR1 and CDR2: SEHNR, FQNEAQ (reference sequence). After removal of 1 base from V and 5 bases from J, the junction contained 10 bases not matched to a gene. CDR3 sequence (DNA): TGTGCCAGCAGCTTAGGTCGTGTCGGGGGAGGGGAGACCCAGTACTTC. Amino acids: CASSLGRVGGGETQYF.

This chain uses TRBV2 with TRBJ1-6; D gene uncertain. Germline V gene data show CDR1 as SNHLY and CDR2 as FYNNEI. Trimming removed 6 bases at V and 9 bases at J, with 15 bases between. The CDR3 extends over 14 amino acids. The CDR3 DNA is TGTGCCAGCAGAAACAAGGTCCTAGGTTCACCCCTCCACTTT. Protein sequence: CASRNKVLGSPLHF.

The gene calls are TRBV7-9 and TRBJ1-1, with TRBD1 identical over 10 bases. The CDR3 is 17 residues long. CDR1 is SEHNR and CDR2 is FQNEAQ in the germline V gene (reference sequence). J was trimmed by 1 base and V by 5 bases; bases with no gene match: 10. DNA for the CDR3: TGTGCCAGCAGCGCAGACAGGGGGCGCGGTGGGAACACTGAAGCTTTCTTT. It codes for CASSADRGRGGNTEAFF.

The DNA for the CDR3 is TGCGCCAGCAGCTTGGGACACAAAGGGGGCGGGGAGCTGTTTTTT. The encoded protein is CASSLGHKGGGELFF. V and J are TRBV5-1 and TRBJ2-2; D might be TRBD1 (6 bases). This CDR3 has 15 residues. Looked up from germline, CDR1 is SGHRS and CDR2 is YFSETQ. V lost 0 bases and J lost 7, with 13 bases in between.

The chain couples TRBV6-6 to TRBJ1-2; no clear D. V dropped 0 bases and J dropped 8 bases, with 10 bases sitting between them. Germline loops: CDR1 MNHNY, CDR2 SVGAGI (reference sequence). The CDR3 has 13 amino acids. CDR3 bases: TGTGCCAGCAGTTACTCGTTGCGGGAGGGCTACACCTTC. This codes for CASSYSLREGYTF.

This clone has just a few counts. One junction end does not reproduce the germline sequence, and a read error may be involved. The chain employs TRBV7-7 and TRBJ2-2; a weak D match, TRBD2 (6 bases). The CDR3 runs 16 residues. Germline CDR1 SSHAT, CDR2 FNYEAQ (reference sequence). DNA for the CDR3: TGTGCTAGCAGCTTAGCGGTCGGAGGGTCCGGCGGGGAGCTGTTTTTT. This sequence encodes CASSLAVGGSGGELFF.

V is TRBV7-9 and J is TRBJ2-7; TRBD1 agrees at 9 bases. Germline CDR1 SEHNR, CDR2 FQNEAQ (reference sequence). Germline trimming cut 8 bases from V and 3 bases from J; bases unmatched to any gene: 8. The CDR3 has 14 residues. The CDR3 here is CASRDRDRDYEQYF. The DNA of the CDR3 is TGTGCCAGCCGAGACCGGGACAGGGACTACGAGCAGTACTTC.

The chain carries TRBV9 and TRBJ2-1; 9 nucleotides match TRBD2. The germline gives CDR1 SGDLS, CDR2 YYNGEE. V trimming: 5 bases; J trimming: 6 bases; junction bases outside the gene matches: 6. There are 14 residues in the CDR3. The CDR3 protein is CASSTGLAANEQFF. The CDR3 coding sequence is TGTGCCAGCAGTACGGGACTAGCCGCCAATGAGCAGTTCTTC.

This clone was recorded a few times. The chain recombines TRBV6-1 with TRBJ2-7, with D possibly being TRBD2 (6 bases). The CDR3 runs 16 residues. Trimming cost V 2 bases and J 1 base, with 15 bases left between them. Germline V gives CDR1 MNHNS, CDR2 SASEGT. CDR3 sequence: CASSESGRRESYEQYF. The CDR3 DNA reads as TGTGCCAGCAGTGAATCGGGGAGACGGGAGTCCTACGAGCAGTACTTC.

This clone is medium-sized. The chain employs TRBV5-1 and TRBJ2-1; TRBD1 agrees at 7 bases. Germline values: CDR1 SGHRS, CDR2 YFSETQ. With 5 bases clipped from V and 4 bases from J, the junction kept 18 bases outside the gene matches. This CDR3 contains 18 residues. CDR3 DNA sequence: TGCGCCAGCAGTTCCCTCCCCCCTACAGGGGAACTATACAATGAGCAGTTCTTC. This translates into CASSSLPPTGELYNEQFF.

This clone was seen a single time. The chain employs TRBV5-1 and TRBJ2-7; D perhaps matches TRBD1 (5 bases). Germline CDR1 and CDR2: SGHRS and YFSETQ. The V end lost 4 bases, the J end lost 3 bases, and 14 bases lay between the germline ends. The CDR3 contains 14 residues. Written as DNA, the CDR3 is TGCGCCAGCAGCCTTCAAAGACAGAGCTACGAGCAGTACTTC. Translation gives CASSLQRQSYEQYF.

This clone has just one count. This chain connects TRBV5-1 to TRBJ2-5; 7 bases align to TRBD1. Looked up from germline, CDR1 is SGHRS and CDR2 is YFSETQ. Losses at the gene ends were 0 bases for V and 4 bases for J; bases not matched to a gene: 6. The CDR3 has 15 amino acids. CDR3 amino acids: CASSLALAGGETQYF. The CDR3 DNA sequence: TGCGCCAGCAGCTTGGCCCTGGCAGGGGGAGAGACCCAGTACTTC.

The chain carries TRBV9 and TRBJ1-2, with 8 bases lining up with TRBD1. Germline values: CDR1 SGDLS, CDR2 YYNGEE. Trimming removed 0 bases from V and 3 bases from J; junction bases left unmatched: 4. CDR3 length: 15 residues. The CDR3 region is CASSVEDREYYGYTF. For the CDR3, the DNA is TGTGCCAGCAGCGTAGAGGACAGGGAGTACTATGGCTACACCTTC.

This chain uses TRBV5-4 with TRBJ1-2, with D possibly TRBD1 on 5 matching bases. Trimming left V 0 bases short and J 0 bases short, with 6 bases between. Germline CDR1 and CDR2: SGHNT and YYREEE (reference sequence). This CDR3 region has 14 residues. The CDR3 reads CASSLEGTNYGYTF. The CDR3 DNA reads TGTGCCAGCAGCTTGGAGGGGACTAACTATGGCTACACCTTC.

This clone came up a few times. The V gene is TRBV7-9, the J gene TRBJ2-3; 12 bases map to TRBD2. The CDR3 covers 16 residues. V was clipped by 5 bases and J by 3 bases; unmatched bases: 6. CDR1 and CDR2 from the germline V gene are SEHNR and FQNEAQ (reference sequence). The chain's CDR3 is CASSTGLAGYTDTQYF. The CDR3 region has the DNA TGTGCCAGCAGCACCGGACTAGCGGGGTATACAGATACGCAGTATTTT.